Below, 17 T cell receptor beta chains from the same sample are listed, as sequenced in a study of post-analysis software for immune sequencing data. Study conclusions and caveats: Roughly 5 TRBV segments, including TRBV5-6, TRBV5-1 and TRBV20-1, were more frequent in patients than controls.

No cognate antigen is known for these TCRs. Sequencing libraries made from TCR beta cDNA carried unique molecular identifiers. TCRdb reanalysed the PCR reads using MiXCR and keeps one entry per CDR3 protein. This table has hundreds of thousands of distinct CDR3 sequences, roughly 27% appearing once. Sequenced input: blood. These receptor sequences come from a girl aged 10 to 17 with multiple sclerosis.

Only a few counts were recorded for this clonotype. V gene TRBV9 combines with J gene TRBJ2-5, with D maybe TRBD2 (6 bases). Germline CDR1 and CDR2: SGDLS and YYNGEE. The CDR3 covers 15 residues. Trimming pared 0 bases from V and 2 bases from J, leaving 11 bases between. CDR3 amino acids: CASSVVGSGQETQYF. The CDR3 nucleotides are TGTGCCAGCAGCGTAGTCGGTAGCGGACAAGAGACCCAGTACTTC. Together with reference TRBV9 and TRBJ2-5, the CDR3 gives the full variable domain: DSGVTQTPKHLITATGQRVTLRCSPRSGDLSVYWYQQSLDQGLQFLIQYYNGEERAKGNILERFSAQQFPDLHSELNLSSLELGDSALYFCASSVVGSGQETQYFGPGTRLLVL.

J is TRBJ2-1 and V is TRBV6-1; 8 positions match TRBD2. Trimming removed 6 bases from V and 0 bases from J; junction bases left unmatched: 13. Germline V gene lookup returns CDR1 MNHNS and CDR2 SASEGT. The length of the CDR3 is 18 residues. CDR3 nucleotides: TGTGCCAGCAGCTTGGTGCCTAGCGGGTTCAGCTCCTACAATGAGCAGTTCTTC. It specifies CASSLVPSGFSSYNEQFF.

This clonotype was seen a few times. This rearrangement joins TRBV20-1 to TRBJ2-5; D call uncertain. The CDR3 is 13 residues long. V was cut by 1 base and J by 0 bases, with 6 bases left in between. In germline, CDR1 is DFQATT, CDR2 SNEGSKA (reference sequence). The CDR3 DNA is TGCAGTGCTAGAGGGCCCAACCAAGAGACCCAGTACTTC. Its protein is CSARGPNQETQYF.

This clonotype was seen a handful of times. This chain links TRBV5-1 with TRBJ1-2; D is undetermined. The CDR3 has 14 residues. Trimming removed 0 bases from V and 5 bases from J, with 11 bases in between. The V gene's germline CDR1 is SGHRS and CDR2 YFSETQ. Here the CDR3 reads CASSLELGVYGYTF. The CDR3 nucleotides read TGCGCCAGCAGCTTGGAACTGGGAGTATATGGCTACACCTTC.

The genes are TRBV29-1 and TRBJ1-1; D gene ambiguous. Per germline, CDR1 SQVTM and CDR2 ANQGSEA. The CDR3 is 12 residues long. Between the trimmed V and J ends, which lost 8 bases and 0 bases, there was a span of 10 bases. This chain's CDR3 is CSLAGMNTEAFF. In DNA, the CDR3 is TGCAGCCTTGCTGGGATGAACACTGAAGCTTTCTTT.

The rearrangement uses TRBV29-1 and TRBJ1-1, with unresolved D. The CDR3 has 13 residues. Trimming shortened V by 3 bases and J by 0 bases, and 8 bases separated the two germline ends. Germline loops: CDR1 SQVTM, CDR2 ANQGSEA. The chain's CDR3 is CSVDGQMNTEAFF. CDR3 in DNA: TGCAGCGTTGACGGCCAGATGAACACTGAAGCTTTCTTT. The whole variable domain, remainder taken from reference TRBV29-1 and TRBJ1-1, is SAVISQKPSRDICQRGTSLTIQCQVDSQVTMMFWYRQQPGQSLTLIATANQGSEATYESGFVIDKFPISRPNLTFSTLTVSNMSPEDSSIYLCSVDGQMNTEAFFGQGTRLTVV.

The CDR3 region is CASSMGRAEQFF. The CDR3 DNA is TGCGCCAGCAGCATGGGTAGGGCTGAGCAGTTCTTC. The rearrangement joins TRBV5-1 to TRBJ2-1; D is unclear. The CDR3 consists of 12 residues. Per germline, CDR1 SGHRS and CDR2 YFSETQ. V was pared by 4 bases and J by 9 bases, with 11 bases between.

Points on this clonotype: A much larger clone lies one base from this, so it may be a read error. The chain recombines TRBV15 with TRBJ2-5; 9 positions agree with TRBD1. Trimming removed 1 base from V and 11 bases from J; junction bases left unmatched: 11. The CDR3 runs to 15 residues. CDR1 is LNHNV and CDR2 is YYDKDF in the germline V gene (reference sequence). The CDR3 nucleotides are TGTGCCACCAGCAGAGGCCACAGGGGGCTCTACGTGCAGTACTTC. Translating gives CATSRGHRGLYVQYF.

The rearrangement links TRBV24-1 to TRBJ2-1; D gene uncertain. With the DNA end fitting TRBJ2-7 better, the J assignment may be wrong. Germline values: CDR1 KGHDR, CDR2 SFDVKD. The CDR3 spans 16 residues. Here the CDR3 reads CATSARGSISYNEQYF. CDR3 coding DNA: TGTGCCACCAGTGCCCGAGGATCCATCTCCTACAATGAGCAGTACTTC.

J is TRBJ1-4 and V is TRBV6-1; D uncertain. This CDR3 contains 12 residues. Looked up from germline, CDR1 is MNHNS and CDR2 is SASEGT. V was clipped by 3 bases and J by 6 bases, with 5 bases between them. The CDR3 nucleotides are TGTGCCAGCAGTGAGCCGGATGAAAAACTGTTTTTT. Protein product: CASSEPDEKLFF.

A few counts support this clonotype. The genes are TRBV6-5 and TRBJ2-7; D could derive from TRBD1 or TRBD2 (6 bases each). Germline V gene data show CDR1 as MNHEY and CDR2 as SVGAGI. Trimming took 0 bases from V and 3 from J, leaving 12 bases between them. The CDR3 has 15 amino acids. CDR3 nucleotides: TGTGCCAGCAGTTACTCGACGCGGGACAACTACGAGCAGTACTTC. This gives the protein CASSYSTRDNYEQYF.

V is TRBV7-2 and J is TRBJ2-4, with 8 bases identical to TRBD1. In germline, CDR1 is SGHTA, CDR2 FQGNSA. The CDR3 runs 15 residues. With 1 base clipped from V and 13 bases from J, the junction kept 12 bases outside the gene matches. CDR3 nucleotides: TGTGCCAGCAGCTTAGTTGGGACAGGTTCTTGGGAGCAGTACTTC. Translating gives CASSLVGTGSWEQYF. Full variable domain (remainder filled in from reference TRBV7-2 and TRBJ2-4): GAGVSQSPSNKVTEKGKDVELRCDPISGHTALYWYRQSLGQGLEFLIYFQGNSAPDKSGLPSDRFSAERTGGSVSTLTIQRTQQEDSAVYLCASSLVGTGSWEQYFGAGTRLSVL.

This clonotype was recorded a few times. The rearrangement joins TRBV2 to TRBJ1-2; no reliable D call. There are 12 residues in the CDR3. V gave up 5 bases and J gave up 7 bases, with 11 bases separating them. Germline values: CDR1 SNHLY, CDR2 FYNNEI. This CDR3 is CASSPVVSGYTF. CDR3 in DNA: TGTGCCAGCAGTCCCGTAGTCTCTGGCTACACCTTC.

The chain carries TRBV20-1 and TRBJ2-5, with a weak D call TRBD2 (5 bases). The CDR3 runs 12 residues. The V gene's germline CDR1 is DFQATT and CDR2 SNEGSKA (reference sequence). Trimming pared 2 bases from V and 11 bases from J, leaving 15 bases between. The CDR3: CSARWMGSEQYF. The CDR3 DNA is TGCAGTGCTAGATGGATGGGGAGTGAGCAGTACTTC.

This clonotype was seen repeatedly, ten times or more. The chain recombines TRBV20-1 with TRBJ2-7; D uncertain. V gave up 5 bases and J gave up 2 bases, with 4 bases separating them. Germline values: CDR1 DFQATT, CDR2 SNEGSKA (reference sequence). This CDR3 has 10 amino acids. CDR3 DNA sequence: TGCAGTGCTGGGCCCTACGAGCAGTACTTC. This codes for CSAGPYEQYF.

This chain links TRBV9 with TRBJ2-7; TRBD1 aligns across 12 bases. Trimming removed 4 bases from V and 6 bases from J; junction bases left unmatched: 2. The germline V gene has CDR1 SGDLS and CDR2 YYNGEE. This CDR3 is 13 amino acids long. This CDR3 reads CASSRDRGREQYF. The CDR3 coding sequence is TGTGCCAGCAGCCGGGACAGGGGGCGCGAGCAGTACTTC.

The chain is built from TRBV12-3 or TRBV12-4 and TRBJ1-6; a possible D gene is TRBD1 (5 bases). The V end lost 0 bases, the J end lost 4 bases, and 7 bases lay between the germline ends. This CDR3 has 15 amino acids. The DNA of the CDR3 is TGTGCCAGCAGTTTAGCTGGGGGTTATAATTCACCCCTCCACTTT. This encodes CASSLAGGYNSPLHF.